Sequencing of this T cell receptor (beta chain) was carried out in a study of graft-versus-host responses after intestinal transplantation. Overall study: Recipients got multivisceral, liver-intestinal, or isolated intestinal transplants. Findings of the study overall: Analysis identified GvH clones in recipient marrow, with some appearing first in ileum or blood.

With regard to this clone: The antigen remains undetermined.

The data were produced by immunoSEQ multiplex PCR, yet TCRdb's version contains in-frame clones alone and is incomplete. The profile shows roughly 69,000 clones, 85% to 95% of them singletons. CDR1 SNHLY and CDR2 FYNNEI come from the germline V gene. The ends were cut back, 3 bases at V and 10 bases at J, with 16 bases in the middle. The CDR3 runs to 15 residues. The receptor's source is a human donor who was the organ donor for an intestinal transplant. The sample in question was unstimulated CD8+ T cells sorted from spleen or lymph node cells, obtained before transplant. The chain uses TRBV2 and TRBJ1-6; D is uncertain. The CDR3 sequence: CASSDLDGGISPLHF. The CDR3 DNA is TGTGCCAGCAGTGACCTGGACGGAGGAATCTCACCCCTCCACTTT. Using reference TRBV2 and TRBJ1-6 for the parts outside the CDR3, the full variable domain is EPEVTQTPSHQVTQMGQEVILRCVPISNHLYFYWYRQILGQKVEFLVSFYNNEISEKSEIFDDQFSVERPDGSNFTLKIRSTKLEDSAMYFCASSDLDGGISPLHFGNGTRLTVT.